The 20 T cell receptor beta chains presented below share a single source sample, sequenced in a study of spatial heterogeneity in lung cancer. As for time point: blood at routine non-recurrence follow-up after resection. No cells were sorted before sequencing. The whole RNA sequenced was extracted from tumor, nontumor lung or frozen PBMC. TCRdb recomputed calls from the 5' RACE reads with MiXCR, one row per CDR3 protein. Of about 120,000 distinct CDR3 sequences in the sample, 12% were seen once. Sequences were derived from PBMCs, sampled at follow-up. These receptor sequences come from a male donor with early-stage non-small cell lung cancer.

The CDR3 DNA follows: TGTGCCAGCTCACCACTCGACAGAAACATGAACACTGAAGCTTTCTTT. Translating gives CASSPLDRNMNTEAFF. The rearrangement links TRBV18 to TRBJ1-1; TRBD1 might be the D (5 bases). The germline CDR1 and CDR2 sequences are KGHSH and LQKENI. The CDR3 extends over 16 amino acids. Trimming took 1 base from V and 0 from J, leaving 12 bases between them.

The sample holds many counts of this clonotype. This chain connects TRBV18 to TRBJ2-5, with TRBD2 as a possible D gene (5 bases). This CDR3 is 13 amino acids long. The V end was cut by 1 base, the J end by 5 bases, with 8 bases between. Germline V gene sequence: CDR1 KGHSH, CDR2 LQKENI. The CDR3 region is CASSPRRGETQYF. For the CDR3, the DNA is TGTGCCAGCTCACCACGGCGAGGGGAGACCCAGTACTTC.

J is TRBJ2-5 and V is TRBV11-2; D unresolved. Trimming left V 5 bases short and J 4 bases short, with 14 bases between. The CDR3 is 14 amino acids. Per germline, CDR1 SGHAT and CDR2 FQNNGV. DNA for the CDR3: TGTGCCAGCAGCCCTCAGATAAACTCAGAGACCCAGTACTTC. Protein: CASSPQINSETQYF. Looking up the rest from reference TRBV11-2 and TRBJ2-5 gives the full variable domain: EAGVAQSPRYKIIEKRQSVAFWCNPISGHATLYWYQQILGQGPKLLIQFQNNGVVDDSQLPKDRFSAERLKGVDSTLKIQPAKLEDSAVYLCASSPQINSETQYFGPGTRLLVL.

The V and J genes are TRBV11-2 and TRBJ2-7; D is unclear. The CDR3 contains 12 residues. The V gene lost 5 bases and the J gene lost 6 bases, with 11 bases spanning the gap. Per germline, CDR1 SGHAT and CDR2 FQNNGV. CDR3 protein: CASSAEVGEQYF. CDR3 coding DNA: TGTGCCAGCAGCGCGGAAGTGGGCGAGCAGTACTTC.

In its sample, this clonotype was seen many times. The V call is TRBV20-1, the J call TRBJ1-5; 7 bases fit TRBD1. The CDR3 has 15 amino acids. CDR1 DFQATT and CDR2 SNEGSKA come from the germline V gene (reference sequence). The J segment lost 3 bases and the V segment lost 4 bases, leaving 9 bases of the junction unmatched. CDR3: CSANSGTVNNQPQHF. CDR3 sequence (DNA): TGCAGTGCTAACTCCGGGACAGTGAACAATCAGCCCCAGCATTTT.

The chain has TRBV24-1 and TRBJ2-3; maybe TRBD2 (5 bases). The length of the CDR3 is 15 residues. Germline V gives CDR1 KGHDR, CDR2 SFDVKD. The V end was cut by 2 bases, the J end by 8 bases, with 16 bases between. The CDR3 region has the DNA TGTGCCACCAGTGATTCGGACTCCCTTCTAGGTACGCAGTATTTT. Translating it yields CATSDSDSLLGTQYF.

The CDR3 sequence is CASSLYADSSYEQYF. In DNA, the CDR3 is TGTGCCAGCAGCTTATACGCAGACAGCTCCTACGAGCAGTACTTC. This chain joins TRBV7-2 and TRBJ2-7; weak D call: TRBD1 (5 bases). There are 15 residues in the CDR3. The V gene's germline CDR1 is SGHTA and CDR2 FQGNSA. Trimming stripped 2 bases from V and 0 bases from J, with 11 bases between.

The gene calls are TRBV7-8 and TRBJ2-3; 9 bases map to TRBD2. The germline CDR1 and CDR2 sequences are SGHVS and FQNEAQ. The CDR3 spans 18 residues. The trim removed 2 bases at V and 0 bases at J, leaving 9 bases unmatched. The CDR3 region is CASSLQGGGARSTDTQYF. DNA for the CDR3: TGTGCCAGCAGCTTACAGGGCGGGGGGGCACGGAGCACAGATACGCAGTATTTT. The full variable domain, completed using reference TRBV7-8 and TRBJ2-3, is GAGVSQSPRYKVAKRGQDVALRCDPISGHVSLFWYQQALGQGPEFLTYFQNEAQLDKSGLPSDRFFAERPEGSVSTLKIQRTQQEDSAVYLCASSLQGGGARSTDTQYFGPGTRLTVL.

This clonotype was seen more than once but under ten times. This chain joins TRBV24-1 and TRBJ2-1, with D unresolved. Per germline, CDR1 KGHDR and CDR2 SFDVKD. This CDR3 contains 17 residues. Between the trimmed V and J ends, which lost 3 bases and 2 bases, there was a span of 16 bases. CDR3 sequence: CATSDPLTSNPYNEQFF. CDR3 nucleotide sequence: TGTGCCACCAGTGATCCTTTGACGTCTAACCCCTACAATGAGCAGTTCTTC.

Remarks on this clonotype: An end of the junction does not agree with germline; a read error may underlie this. This chain uses TRBV2 with TRBJ2-1; maybe TRBD2 (6 bases). The CDR3 spans 15 residues. Germline V gene data show CDR1 as SNHLY and CDR2 as FYNNEI. CDR3 loop: CVSTGGASSITEQFF. The CDR3 region has the DNA TGTGTCAGCACCGGAGGGGCTAGCTCTATCACTGAGCAGTTCTTC.

This clonotype turned up a few times. The chain is built from TRBV7-2 and TRBJ1-2; D is possibly TRBD1 (5 bases). The CDR3 contains 13 residues. Germline V CDR1 and CDR2: SGHTA, FQGNSA. Trimming removed 1 base from V and 8 bases from J, with 11 bases in between. The CDR3 is CASSLDRSGGYTF. For the CDR3, the DNA is TGTGCCAGCAGCTTAGACAGGAGCGGAGGCTACACCTTC.

The V call is TRBV25-1, the J call TRBJ1-6; a possible D gene is TRBD1 (5 bases). CDR3 length: 15 amino acids. V lost 8 bases and J 6 bases, leaving 17 bases between the germline ends. The V gene's germline CDR1 is MGHDK and CDR2 SYGVNS. In nucleotides, the CDR3 is TGTGCCAGCGCCTTACCGGCAGGGCCTAATTCACCCCTCCACTTT. This translates into CASALPAGPNSPLHF.

V usage is TRBV3-1 and J usage is TRBJ2-5; 9 nucleotides align to TRBD2. Germline V CDR1 and CDR2: LGHDT, YNNKEL (reference sequence). Germline trimming cut 3 bases from V and 5 bases from J; bases unmatched to any gene: 7. There are 15 residues in the CDR3. CDR3 loop: CASSQDGTSWETQYF. CDR3 DNA sequence: TGTGCCAGCAGCCAGGATGGGACTAGCTGGGAGACCCAGTACTTC.

This clonotype was seen a handful of times. V usage is TRBV27 and J usage is TRBJ2-7; no firm D call. CDR3 length equals 16 residues. Germline assignment: CDR1 MNHEY and CDR2 SMNVEV (reference sequence). Trimming took 4 bases from V and 5 from J, leaving 21 bases between them. The CDR3 here is CASSSRPPATGHEQYF. CDR3 coding DNA: TGTGCCAGCAGTTCCCGCCCACCTGCGACGGGCCACGAGCAGTACTTC.

The sample holds a few counts of this clonotype. CDR3 sequence: CASRLQTGDVQPQHF. The CDR3 bases are TGTGCCAGCAGATTACAGACAGGGGATGTTCAGCCCCAGCATTTT. The rearrangement links TRBV6-6 to TRBJ1-5; 8 nucleotides line up with TRBD1. V was clipped by 6 bases and J by 6 bases; unmatched bases: 10. This CDR3 spans 15 amino acids. Germline values: CDR1 MNHNY, CDR2 SVGAGI (reference sequence).

This clonotype was counted many times. The V and J genes are TRBV20-1 and TRBJ2-1, with no clear D. The CDR3 runs to 10 residues. Trimming took 5 bases from V and 9 from J, leaving 8 bases between them. Germline V gene sequence: CDR1 DFQATT, CDR2 SNEGSKA (reference sequence). The CDR3 loop reads CSAVRFEQFF. The DNA of the CDR3 is TGCAGTGCTGTCAGGTTTGAGCAGTTCTTC.

This clonotype was seen ten or more times. The rearrangement joins TRBV5-4 to TRBJ2-5; D remains ambiguous. CDR3 length equals 13 residues. V dropped 1 base and J dropped 0 bases, with 4 bases sitting between them. Germline CDR1 reads SGHNT; CDR2 reads YYREEE (reference sequence). The DNA of the CDR3 is TGTGCCAGCAGCTTGTGGAACCAAGAGACCCAGTACTTC. Its protein is CASSLWNQETQYF.

In this sample, this clonotype turned up a few times. The chain joins TRBV2 to TRBJ1-5, with a tentative D call TRBD1 (6 bases). Trimming shortened V by 4 bases and J by 3 bases, and 13 bases separated the two germline ends. Germline V gene data show CDR1 as SNHLY and CDR2 as FYNNEI. The CDR3 runs to 15 residues. In DNA, the CDR3 is TGTGCCAGCAGTGCGCGGGGGCTGAACAATCAGCCCCAGCATTTT. Translating it yields CASSARGLNNQPQHF.

This rearrangement joins TRBV11-3 to TRBJ1-5; D ambiguous. CDR3 length: 14 amino acids. The ends were cut back, 1 base at V and 3 bases at J, with 7 bases in the middle. Germline V gives CDR1 SGHNT, CDR2 YENEEA. The CDR3: CASSLGGINQPQHF. The CDR3 coding sequence is TGTGCCAGCAGCTTAGGAGGGATCAATCAGCCCCAGCATTTT.

This clonotype was seen at least ten times. The chain recombines TRBV27 with TRBJ2-2; TRBD2 matches at 11 bases. In germline, CDR1 is MNHEY, CDR2 SMNVEV (reference sequence). Germline trimming cut 3 bases from V and 6 bases from J; bases unmatched to any gene: 3. The CDR3 sequence is 15 residues long. For the CDR3, the DNA is TGTGCCAGCAGTTTCAGACTAGCGGGGCCCGGGGAGCTGTTTTTT. Translating it yields CASSFRLAGPGELFF.